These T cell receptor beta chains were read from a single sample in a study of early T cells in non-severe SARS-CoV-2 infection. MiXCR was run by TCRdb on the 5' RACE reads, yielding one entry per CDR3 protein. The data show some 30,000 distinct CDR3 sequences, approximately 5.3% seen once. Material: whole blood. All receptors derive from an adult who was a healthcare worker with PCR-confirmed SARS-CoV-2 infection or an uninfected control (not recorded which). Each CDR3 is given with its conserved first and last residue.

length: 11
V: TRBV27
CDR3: CASGGRTEAFF

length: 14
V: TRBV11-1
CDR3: CASSLTVLTDTQYF

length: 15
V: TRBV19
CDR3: CASARVLGSNQPQHF

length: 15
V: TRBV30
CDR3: CAWSSGEWNTGELFF

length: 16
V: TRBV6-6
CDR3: CASSSIVGGALYEQYF

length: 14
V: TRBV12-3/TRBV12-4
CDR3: CASSWQVKSATQYF

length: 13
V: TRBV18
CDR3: CASSPQTSYEQYF

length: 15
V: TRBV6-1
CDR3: CASVGQFRGKNIQYF

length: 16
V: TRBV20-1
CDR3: CSAKPTDGSSYNEQFF

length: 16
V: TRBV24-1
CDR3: CATSDSSGGSYNEQFF

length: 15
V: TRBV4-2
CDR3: CASSLEDGRQETQYF

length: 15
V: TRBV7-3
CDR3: CASSLGLGRQETQYF

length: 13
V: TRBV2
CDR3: CASSALPNTEAFF

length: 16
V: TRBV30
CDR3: CAWSVNEGGTNEKLFF

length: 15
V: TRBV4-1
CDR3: CASSQDYRTTYEQYF

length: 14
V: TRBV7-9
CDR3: CASRGVMDGSGQYF

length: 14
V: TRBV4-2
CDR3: CASSLARAGTEAFF

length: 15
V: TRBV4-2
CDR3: CASSQEWDVAYEQYF

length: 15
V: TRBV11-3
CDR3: CASSPRTGLQETQYF

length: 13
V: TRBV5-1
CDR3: CASSARTTDTQYF

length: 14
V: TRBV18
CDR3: CASSQSGLSYEQYF

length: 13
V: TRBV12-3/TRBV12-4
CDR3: CASSLRGKDGYTF

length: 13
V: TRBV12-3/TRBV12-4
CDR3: CAIGTGLNTEAFF

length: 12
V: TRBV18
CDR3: CASSQKGTEAFF

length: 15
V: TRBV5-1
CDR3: CASSFGSSSGNTIYF

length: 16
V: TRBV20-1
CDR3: CSASSRGGQGLNEQFF

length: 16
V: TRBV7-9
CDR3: CASSPFNQGPQETQYF

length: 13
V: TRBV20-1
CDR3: CSASSSDRSEQYF

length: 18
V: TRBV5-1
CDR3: CASSYGLVPTPDTDTQYF

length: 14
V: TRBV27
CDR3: CASSLNGPLGRYTF

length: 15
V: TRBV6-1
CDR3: CASTLSGTENQPQHF

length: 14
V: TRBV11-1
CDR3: CASSPNANTGELFF

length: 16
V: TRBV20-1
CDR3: CSARRPFAGGYYEQYF

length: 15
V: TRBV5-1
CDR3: CASSSTGTANEKLFF